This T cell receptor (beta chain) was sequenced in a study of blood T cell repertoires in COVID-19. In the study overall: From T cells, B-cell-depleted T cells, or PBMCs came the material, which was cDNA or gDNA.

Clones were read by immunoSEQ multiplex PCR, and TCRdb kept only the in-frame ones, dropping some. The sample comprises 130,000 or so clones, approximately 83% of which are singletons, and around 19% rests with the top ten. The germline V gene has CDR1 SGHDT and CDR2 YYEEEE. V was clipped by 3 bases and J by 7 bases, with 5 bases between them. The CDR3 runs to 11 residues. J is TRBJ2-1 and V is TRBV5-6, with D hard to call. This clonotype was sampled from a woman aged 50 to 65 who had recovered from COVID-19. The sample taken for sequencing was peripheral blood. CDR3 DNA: TGTGCCAGCAGCTCCAGGAATGAGCAGTTCTTC. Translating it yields CASSSRNEQFF.